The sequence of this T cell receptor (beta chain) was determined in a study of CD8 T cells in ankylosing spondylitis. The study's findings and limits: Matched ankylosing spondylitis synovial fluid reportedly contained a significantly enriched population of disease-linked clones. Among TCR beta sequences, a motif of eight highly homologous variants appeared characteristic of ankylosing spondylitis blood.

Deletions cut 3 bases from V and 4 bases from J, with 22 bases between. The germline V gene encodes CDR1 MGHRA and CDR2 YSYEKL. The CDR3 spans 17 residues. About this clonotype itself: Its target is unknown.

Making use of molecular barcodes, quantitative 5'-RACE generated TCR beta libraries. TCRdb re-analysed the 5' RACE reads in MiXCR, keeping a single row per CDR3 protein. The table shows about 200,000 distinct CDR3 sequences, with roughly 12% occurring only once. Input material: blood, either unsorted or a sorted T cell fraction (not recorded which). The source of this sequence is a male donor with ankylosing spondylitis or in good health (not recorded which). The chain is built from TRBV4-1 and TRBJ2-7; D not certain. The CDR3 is CASSQDLLVVAFYEQYF. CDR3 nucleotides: TGCGCCAGCAGCCAGGACCTGCTAGTGGTCGCGTTTTACGAGCAGTACTTC.